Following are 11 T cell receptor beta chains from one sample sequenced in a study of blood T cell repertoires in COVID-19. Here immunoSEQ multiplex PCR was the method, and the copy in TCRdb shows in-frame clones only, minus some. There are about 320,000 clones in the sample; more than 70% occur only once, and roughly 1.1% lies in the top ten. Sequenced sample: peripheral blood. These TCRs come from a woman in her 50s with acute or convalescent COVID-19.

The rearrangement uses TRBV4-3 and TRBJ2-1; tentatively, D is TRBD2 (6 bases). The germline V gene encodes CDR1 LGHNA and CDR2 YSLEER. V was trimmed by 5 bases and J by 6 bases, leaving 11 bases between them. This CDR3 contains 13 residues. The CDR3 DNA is TGCGCCAGCAGCGGACTACTGACCAATGAGCAGTTCTTC. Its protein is CASSGLLTNEQFF.

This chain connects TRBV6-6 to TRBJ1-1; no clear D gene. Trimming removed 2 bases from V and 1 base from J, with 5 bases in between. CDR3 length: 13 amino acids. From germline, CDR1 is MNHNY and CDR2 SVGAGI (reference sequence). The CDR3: CASSYGRNTEAFF. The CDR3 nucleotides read TGTGCCAGCAGTTACGGGAGGAACACTGAAGCTTTCTTT.

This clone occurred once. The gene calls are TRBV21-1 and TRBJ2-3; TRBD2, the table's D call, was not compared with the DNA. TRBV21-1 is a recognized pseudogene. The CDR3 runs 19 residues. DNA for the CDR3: TGTGCCAGCAGGAGACAGGGGGTGGGACTAGCGGCAAGCACAGATACGCAGTATTTT. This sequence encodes CASRRQGVGLAASTDTQYF.

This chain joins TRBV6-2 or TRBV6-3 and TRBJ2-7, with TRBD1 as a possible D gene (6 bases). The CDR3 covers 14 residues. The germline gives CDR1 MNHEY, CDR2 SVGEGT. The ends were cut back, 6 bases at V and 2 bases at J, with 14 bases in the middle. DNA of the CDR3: TGTGCCAGCAGCCCCGGACAGTTTCCCTACGAGCAGTACTTC. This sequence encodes CASSPGQFPYEQYF.

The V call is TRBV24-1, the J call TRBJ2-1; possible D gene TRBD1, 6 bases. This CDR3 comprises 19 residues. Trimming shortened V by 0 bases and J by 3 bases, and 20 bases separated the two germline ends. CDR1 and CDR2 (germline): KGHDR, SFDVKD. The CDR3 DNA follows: TGTGCCACCAGTGATTTGCGTCGTTTGGCCAGGGGTTTCTACAATGAGCAGTTCTTC. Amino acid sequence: CATSDLRRLARGFYNEQFF.

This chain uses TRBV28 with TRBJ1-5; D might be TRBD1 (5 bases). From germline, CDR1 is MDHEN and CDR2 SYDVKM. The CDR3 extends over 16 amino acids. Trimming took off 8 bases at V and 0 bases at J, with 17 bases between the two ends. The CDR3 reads CASVAGGEYSNQPQHF. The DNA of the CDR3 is TGTGCCAGCGTAGCCGGGGGGGAATATAGCAATCAGCCCCAGCATTTT.

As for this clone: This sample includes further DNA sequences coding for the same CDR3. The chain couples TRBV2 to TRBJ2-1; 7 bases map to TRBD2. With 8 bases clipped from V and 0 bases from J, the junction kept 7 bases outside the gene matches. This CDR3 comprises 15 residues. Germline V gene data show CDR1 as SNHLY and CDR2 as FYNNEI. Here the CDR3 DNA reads TGTGCCAGCTCCCGAGCGGGGAGCTCCTACAATGAGCAGTTCTTC. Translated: CASSRAGSSYNEQFF.

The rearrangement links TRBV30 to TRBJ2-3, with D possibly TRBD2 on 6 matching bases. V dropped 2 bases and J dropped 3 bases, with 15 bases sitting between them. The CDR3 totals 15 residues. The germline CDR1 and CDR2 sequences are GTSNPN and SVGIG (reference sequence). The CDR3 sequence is CAWSNLALRTDTQYF. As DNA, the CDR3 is TGTGCCTGGAGTAATCTAGCGTTAAGGACAGATACGCAGTATTTT.

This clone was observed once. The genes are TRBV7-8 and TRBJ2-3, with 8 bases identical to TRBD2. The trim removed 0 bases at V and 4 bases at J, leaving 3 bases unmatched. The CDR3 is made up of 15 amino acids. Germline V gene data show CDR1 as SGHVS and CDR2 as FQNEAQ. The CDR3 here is CASSLAGSGADTQYF. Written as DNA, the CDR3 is TGTGCCAGCAGCTTAGCCGGTAGCGGGGCAGATACGCAGTATTTT.

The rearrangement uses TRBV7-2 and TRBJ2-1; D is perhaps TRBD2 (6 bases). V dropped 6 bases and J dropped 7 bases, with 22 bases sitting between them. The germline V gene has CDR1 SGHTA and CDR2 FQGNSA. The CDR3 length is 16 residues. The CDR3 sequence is CASRIPRPNGRNEQFF. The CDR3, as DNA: TGTGCCAGCAGAATACCGAGACCCAATGGGAGGAATGAGCAGTTCTTC.

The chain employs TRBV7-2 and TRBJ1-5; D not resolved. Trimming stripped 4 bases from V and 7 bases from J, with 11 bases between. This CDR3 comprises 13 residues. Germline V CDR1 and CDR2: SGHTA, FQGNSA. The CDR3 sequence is CASSSPGRQPQHF. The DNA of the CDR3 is TGTGCCAGCAGCTCCCCGGGTAGGCAGCCCCAGCATTTT.